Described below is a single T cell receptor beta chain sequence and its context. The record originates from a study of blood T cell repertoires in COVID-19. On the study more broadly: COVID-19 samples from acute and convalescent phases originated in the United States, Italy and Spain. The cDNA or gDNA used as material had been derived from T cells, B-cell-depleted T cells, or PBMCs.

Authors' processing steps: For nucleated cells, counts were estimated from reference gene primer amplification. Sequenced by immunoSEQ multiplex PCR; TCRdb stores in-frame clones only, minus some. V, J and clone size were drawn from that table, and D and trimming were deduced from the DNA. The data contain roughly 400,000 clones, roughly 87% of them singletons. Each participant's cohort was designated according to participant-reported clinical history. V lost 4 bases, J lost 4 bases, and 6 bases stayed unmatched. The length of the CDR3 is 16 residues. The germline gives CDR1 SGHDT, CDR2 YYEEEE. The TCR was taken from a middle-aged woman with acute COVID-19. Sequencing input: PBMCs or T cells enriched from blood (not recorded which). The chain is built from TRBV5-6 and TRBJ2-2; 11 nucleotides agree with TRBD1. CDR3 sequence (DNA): TGTGCCAGCAGCCGGGACAGGGGGAGAAGCACCGGGGAGCTGTTTTTT. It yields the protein CASSRDRGRSTGELFF.